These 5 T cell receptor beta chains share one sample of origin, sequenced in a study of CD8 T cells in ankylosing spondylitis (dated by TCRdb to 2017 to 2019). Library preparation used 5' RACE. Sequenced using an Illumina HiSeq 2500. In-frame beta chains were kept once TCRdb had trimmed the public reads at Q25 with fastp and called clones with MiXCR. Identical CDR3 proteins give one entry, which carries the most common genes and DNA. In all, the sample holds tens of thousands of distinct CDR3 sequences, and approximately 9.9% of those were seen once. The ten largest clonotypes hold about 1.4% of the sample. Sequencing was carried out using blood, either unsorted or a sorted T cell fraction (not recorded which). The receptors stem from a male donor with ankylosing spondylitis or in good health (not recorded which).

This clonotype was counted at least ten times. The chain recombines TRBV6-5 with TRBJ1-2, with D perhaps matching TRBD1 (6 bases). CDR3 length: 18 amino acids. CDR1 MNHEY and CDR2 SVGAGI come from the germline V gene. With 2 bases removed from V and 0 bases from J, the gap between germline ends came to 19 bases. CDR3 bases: TGTGCCAGCAGTTACAGGACGACAGGAGAACGCCCTAACTATGGCTACACCTTC. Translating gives CASSYRTTGERPNYGYTF.

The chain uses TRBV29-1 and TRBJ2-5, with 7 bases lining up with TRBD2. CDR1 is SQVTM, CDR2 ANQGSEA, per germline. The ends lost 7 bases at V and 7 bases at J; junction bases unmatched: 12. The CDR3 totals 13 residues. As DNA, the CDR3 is TGCAGCGCTGGGGGGGGTTCAAGGGGGACCCAGTACTTC. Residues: CSAGGGSRGTQYF.

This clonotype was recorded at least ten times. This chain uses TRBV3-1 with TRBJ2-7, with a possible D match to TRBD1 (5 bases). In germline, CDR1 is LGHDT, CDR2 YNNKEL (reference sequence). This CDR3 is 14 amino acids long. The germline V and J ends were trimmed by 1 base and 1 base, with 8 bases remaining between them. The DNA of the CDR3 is TGTGCCAGCAGCCAAGCTACAGGTTCCTACGAGCAGTACTTC. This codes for CASSQATGSYEQYF.

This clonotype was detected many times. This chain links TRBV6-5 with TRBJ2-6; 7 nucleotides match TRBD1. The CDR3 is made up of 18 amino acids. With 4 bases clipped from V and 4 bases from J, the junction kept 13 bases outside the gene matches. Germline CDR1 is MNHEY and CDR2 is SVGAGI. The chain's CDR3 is CASSSNQQDRSGANVLTF. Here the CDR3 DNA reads TGTGCCAGCAGTTCCAACCAACAGGACAGGTCCGGGGCCAACGTCCTGACTTTC.

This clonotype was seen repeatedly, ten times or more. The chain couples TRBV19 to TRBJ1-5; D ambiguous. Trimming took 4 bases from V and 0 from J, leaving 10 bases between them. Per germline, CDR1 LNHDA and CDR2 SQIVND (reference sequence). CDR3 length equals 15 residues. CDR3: CASSTPNYSNQPQHF. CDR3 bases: TGTGCCAGTAGTACCCCGAATTATAGCAATCAGCCCCAGCATTTT.